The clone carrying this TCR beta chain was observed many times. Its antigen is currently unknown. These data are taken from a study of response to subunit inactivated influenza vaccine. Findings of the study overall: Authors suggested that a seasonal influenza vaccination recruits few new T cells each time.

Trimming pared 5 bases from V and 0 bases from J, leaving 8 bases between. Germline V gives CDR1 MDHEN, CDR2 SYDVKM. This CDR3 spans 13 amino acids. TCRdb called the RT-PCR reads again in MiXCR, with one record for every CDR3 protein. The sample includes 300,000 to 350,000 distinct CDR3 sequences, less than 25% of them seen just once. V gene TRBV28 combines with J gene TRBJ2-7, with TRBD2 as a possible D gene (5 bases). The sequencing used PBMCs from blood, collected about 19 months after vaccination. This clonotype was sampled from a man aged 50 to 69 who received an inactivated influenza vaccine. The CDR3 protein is CASSTGSSYEQYF. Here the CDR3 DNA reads TGTGCCAGCAGTACGGGGAGCTCCTACGAGCAGTACTTC. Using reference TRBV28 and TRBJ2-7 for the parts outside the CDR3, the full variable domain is DVKVTQSSRYLVKRTGEKVFLECVQDMDHENMFWYRQDPGLGLRLIYFSYDVKMKEKGDIPEGYSVSREKKERFSLILESASTNQTSMYLCASSTGSSYEQYFGPGTRLTVT.